These T cell receptor beta chains were read from a single sample in a study of CDR3 diversity in severe acne. TCRdb passed the PCR reads through MiXCR, listing each CDR3 protein once. The data show about 85,000 distinct CDR3 sequences, roughly half seen once. The sequenced sample consisted of blood. These TCRs come from a male donor in good health, serving as a control. Each CDR3 is given with its conserved first and last residue. The D gene is left open where the match is weak. Not all rows give a size; the values are once, few, many and, for expanded clones, a class.

TRBJ2-5 NA TRBV7-9 NA CASSLTNQETQYF TGTGCCAGCAGCTTAACGAACCAAGAGACCCAGTACTTC
TRBJ2-7 TRBD1 TRBV27 many CASSFGTGLSREQYF TGTGCCAGCAGTTTTGGGACAGGTCTATCTCGCGAGCAGTACTTC
TRBJ1-2 NA TRBV9 NA CASSVGGDTF TGTGCCAGCAGCGTAGGTGGCGACACCTTC
TRBJ1-2 NA TRBV14 NA CATDPKWGVHYGYTF TGTGCCACCGACCCAAAATGGGGCGTTCACTATGGCTACACCTTC
TRBJ2-5 NA TRBV29-1 NA CSVDLVGKETQYF TGCAGCGTCGACCTGGTCGGTAAGGAGACCCAGTACTTC
TRBJ1-5 TRBD1 TRBV5-4 NA CASSSGTGEVDNQPQHF TGTGCCAGCAGCAGCGGGACAGGGGAAGTGGACAATCAGCCCCAGCATTTT
TRBJ2-7 NA TRBV20-1 many CSARGVYEQYF TGCAGTGCTAGAGGGGTCTACGAGCAGTACTTC
TRBJ2-1 NA TRBV2 NA CASSDRVNNEQFF TGTGCCAGCAGTGACAGAGTGAACAATGAGCAGTTCTTC
TRBJ1-2 NA TRBV25-1 NA CASRPRVLRGLGGYTF TGTGCCAGCAGGCCCAGGGTTTTGAGGGGTTTGGGTGGCTACACCTTC
TRBJ2-2 NA TRBV5-8 medium-sized CASSYVATGELFF TGTGCCAGCAGCTACGTTGCCACCGGGGAGCTGTTTTTT
TRBJ2-3 NA TRBV7-6 NA CASSLGSEWGNEQYF TGTGCCAGCAGCTTAGGATCGGAATGGGGGAATGAGCAGTATTTT
TRBJ2-1 TRBD2 TRBV25-1 NA CASSVEPSGAYNEQFF TGTGCCAGCAGCGTAGAGCCTAGCGGGGCATACAATGAGCAATTCTTC
TRBJ2-7 NA TRBV4-1 NA CASREIRYDEQYF TGTGCCAGCCGGGAGATCCGCTACGACGAGCAGTACTTC
TRBJ2-2 TRBD1 TRBV19 many CAGLDRGHTGELFF TGTGCCGGGCTGGACAGGGGGCACACCGGGGAGCTGTTTTTT
TRBJ2-1 TRBD2 TRBV6-1 many CASKAGGYNEQFF TGTGCCAGCAAAGCGGGGGGTTACAATGAGCAGTTCTTC
TRBJ2-5 NA TRBV5-1 many CASSLGATGYETQYF TGCGCCAGCAGCTTGGGGGCCACGGGTTACGAGACCCAGTACTTC
TRBJ1-1 NA TRBV5-1 many CASRSGPEAFF TGCGCCAGCAGGTCTGGACCTGAAGCTTTCTTT
TRBJ2-3 TRBD2 TRBV30 many CARAGGSDTQYF TGTGCCCGAGCGGGAGGCTCCGATACGCAGTATTTT
TRBJ1-2 NA TRBV6-5 NA CASSPLTNYGYTF TGTGCCAGCAGTCCCCTTACAAACTATGGCTACACCTTC
TRBJ1-3 TRBD1 TRBV13 few CASSLGQAGNTIYF TGTGCCAGCAGCTTGGGACAGGCTGGAAACACCATATATTTT
TRBJ1-1 NA TRBV19 once CATGRARGTEAFF TGTGCCACCGGGAGGGCGCGGGGCACTGAAGCTTTCTTT
TRBJ2-7 NA TRBV6-1 many CASSPGLLTYEQYF TGTGCCAGCAGCCCGGGACTCTTAACCTACGAGCAGTACTTC
TRBJ2-7 NA TRBV7-9 NA CASSLVGTPESSYEQYF TGTGCCAGCAGCTTAGTTGGGACACCGGAGAGCTCCTACGAGCAGTACTTC
TRBJ1-5 NA TRBV7-2 few CASSLFYDQPQHF TGTGCCAGCAGCTTGTTCTACGATCAGCCCCAGCATTTT
TRBJ1-4 TRBD1 TRBV28 many CASSPPGTGNEKLFF TGTGCCAGCAGCCCCCCCGGGACAGGTAATGAAAAACTGTTTTTT
TRBJ2-7 TRBD2 TRBV12-3/TRBV12-4 NA CASSFGPGLAGGPAPYEQYF TGTGCCAGCAGTTTCGGTCCCGGACTAGCGGGAGGGCCGGCGCCCTACGAGCAGTACTTC
TRBJ2-5 TRBD2 TRBV7-6 many CASSPGGTQYF TGTGCCAGCAGCCCGGGGGGGACCCAGTACTTC
TRBJ2-7 TRBD2 TRBV10-1 NA CASAGLAGYEQYF TGCGCCAGTGCGGGGCTAGCGGGTTACGAGCAGTACTTC
TRBJ1-1 NA TRBV20-1 NA CSAKVPGQPNTEAFF TGCAGTGCTAAAGTCCCGGGACAACCGAACACTGAAGCTTTCTTT
TRBJ2-2 TRBD2 TRBV25-1 NA CASRGGRLYTGGLFF TGTGCCAGCCGGGGGGGACGCTTATACACCGGGGGGCTGTTTTTT
TRBJ2-7 TRBD1 TRBV7-3 medium-sized CASSSGGTGYEQYF TGTGCCAGCAGCTCCGGCGGGACAGGGTACGAGCAGTACTTC
TRBJ1-5 NA TRBV7-9 once CASSLAAGQGNQPQHF TGTGCCAGCAGCTTAGCGGCTGGGCAGGGCAATCAGCCCCAGCATTTT
TRBJ1-5 NA TRBV25-1 NA CASIKTEWLPQHF TGTGCCAGCATAAAGACAGAATGGTTGCCCCAGCATTTT
TRBJ1-6 NA TRBV7-3 many CASSERDTNSPLHF TGTGCCAGCAGCGAACGGGACACCAATTCACCCCTCCACTTT
TRBJ1-5 NA TRBV20-1 NA CSAKLQACSNQPQHF TGCAGTGCCAAATTACAGGCCTGTAGCAATCAGCCCCAGCATTTT
TRBJ1-2 NA TRBV7-9 NA CASSFDSGEWAGIGYTF TGTGCCAGCAGCTTCGACTCCGGGGAGTGGGCCGGTATTGGCTACACCTTC
TRBJ1-1 NA TRBV5-1 NA CASSLGGGLGQAFF TGCGCCAGCAGCTTGGGTGGAGGCCTGGGACAAGCTTTCTTT
TRBJ1-3 NA TRBV9 many CASSDPRGSTLSGNTVYF TGTGCCAGCAGCGACCCGCGGGGCAGCACCCTCTCTGGAAACACCGTATATTTT
TRBJ2-7 NA TRBV29-1 NA CSVEDGAAALYEQYF TGCAGCGTTGAAGACGGCGCCGCAGCCCTCTACGAGCAGTACTTC
TRBJ2-7 NA TRBV19 NA CASSTIGGYEQYF TGTGCCAGTAGTACGATTGGGGGCTACGAGCAGTACTTC
TRBJ1-2 NA TRBV24-1 many CATSDRTGSYYGYTF TGTGCCACCAGTGACCGAACAGGCTCCTACTATGGCTACACCTTC
TRBJ1-4 NA TRBV20-1 NA CSAIGPLKVEKLFF TGCAGTGCTATTGGGCCCCTCAAGGTTGAAAAGCTGTTTTTT
TRBJ2-1 TRBD2 TRBV7-8 many CASSLSGGIGSNEQFF TGTGCCAGCAGCTTATCGGGGGGAATAGGGTCCAATGAGCAGTTCTTC
TRBJ1-1 NA TRBV20-1 NA CSATSRRGTEAFF TGCAGTGCTACCTCCCGTCGGGGAACTGAAGCTTTCTTT
TRBJ2-5 TRBD1 TRBV30 NA CAWDRGKETQYF TGTGCCTGGGACAGGGGGAAAGAGACCCAGTACTTC
TRBJ1-2 NA TRBV6-6 NA CASSYSQGNYGYTF TGTGCCAGCAGTTACTCTCAGGGGAACTATGGCTACACCTTC
TRBJ1-2 NA TRBV6-6 many CASSYGRGGVGNYGYTF TGTGCCAGCAGTTACGGGAGGGGCGGAGTGGGAAACTATGGCTACACCTTC
TRBJ2-7 TRBD1 TRBV7-2 NA CASSRMTGEQYF TGTGCCAGCAGCCGCATGACAGGGGAGCAGTACTTC
TRBJ2-7 TRBD1 TRBV11-1 medium-sized CASSLPIGQGFHEQYF TGTGCCAGCAGCCTCCCAATTGGACAGGGGTTCCACGAGCAGTACTTC
TRBJ1-5 TRBD1 TRBV7-8 many CASSDRGYLPQHF TGTGCCAGCAGCGACAGGGGCTACCTTCCCCAGCATTTT
TRBJ1-1 NA TRBV20-1 once CSPRVGAVNTEAFF TGCAGTCCTCGCGTAGGGGCGGTGAACACTGAAGCTTTCTTT
TRBJ2-7 TRBD1 TRBV7-8 NA CASSLGSGTESYEQYF TGTGCCAGCAGCTTAGGGTCCGGGACAGAGTCCTACGAGCAGTACTTC
TRBJ2-2 NA TRBV7-6 NA CASSLYENTGELFF TGTGCCAGCAGCTTATATGAGAACACCGGGGAGCTGTTTTTT
TRBJ2-7 TRBD1 TRBV2 NA CASTGQVTYEQYF TGTGCCAGCACTGGACAGGTAACCTACGAGCAGTACTTC
TRBJ1-2 TRBD1 TRBV19 NA CASSPGQGRSGYTF TGTGCCAGTAGCCCAGGACAGGGGCGCAGCGGCTACACCTTC
TRBJ2-1 TRBD2 TRBV20-1 few CSAVRTSGSGGQFF TGCAGTGCGGTCCGGACTAGCGGGAGTGGTGGGCAGTTCTTC
TRBJ1-5 NA TRBV7-2 NA CASSLEPGASNQPQHF TGTGCCAGCAGCTTAGAGCCAGGGGCTAGCAATCAGCCCCAGCATTTT